Included here is one T cell receptor (beta chain) sequence, with context. What it binds is unknown. The record originates from a study of beta chain features in type 1 diabetes. General study findings and limits: Because the template was cDNA, high-expressing cells might be over-represented. Patients showed naive, central memory and Treg TCRB repertoires that appeared more similar than those of healthy donors. Moderate but significant shortening of TCRB CDR3s was recorded in all four CD4+ subsets from Type 1 diabetes patients.

Sequencing targeted expressed TCRB transcripts, as all isolated RNA had been reverse transcribed. The study sequenced naive, central memory and regulatory T cell samples to an average of about 3.8 million reads. Sequenced by immunoSEQ multiplex PCR; TCRdb stores in-frame clones only, minus some. Among roughly 160,000 clones listed, just over 8% were seen once. Germline values: CDR1 SQVTM, CDR2 ANQGSEA. Trimming took 6 bases from V and 2 from J, leaving 11 bases between them. There are 12 residues in the CDR3. The sample consisted of central memory CD4+ T cells from blood. The chain joins TRBV29-1 to TRBJ2-7; D ambiguous. This clonotype was obtained from a woman aged 18-35 years with type 1 diabetes. The CDR3 is CSVLDGAYEQYF. The CDR3 region has the DNA TGCAGCGTCCTCGATGGAGCCTACGAGCAGTACTTC.